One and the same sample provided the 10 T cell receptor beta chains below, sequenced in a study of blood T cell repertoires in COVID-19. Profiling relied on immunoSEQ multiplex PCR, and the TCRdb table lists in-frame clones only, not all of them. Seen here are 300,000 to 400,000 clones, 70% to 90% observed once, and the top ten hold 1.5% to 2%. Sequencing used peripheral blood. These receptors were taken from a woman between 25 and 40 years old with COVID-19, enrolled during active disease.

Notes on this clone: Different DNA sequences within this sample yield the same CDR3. DNA for the CDR3: TGTGCCAGCAGTTTAACGGTCAATCAGCCCCAGCATTTT. Residues: CASSLTVNQPQHF. The chain recombines TRBV27 with TRBJ1-5; D call uncertain. In germline, CDR1 is MNHEY, CDR2 SMNVEV (reference sequence). The CDR3 has 13 residues. V shed 2 bases and J shed 3 bases, with 5 bases lying between them.

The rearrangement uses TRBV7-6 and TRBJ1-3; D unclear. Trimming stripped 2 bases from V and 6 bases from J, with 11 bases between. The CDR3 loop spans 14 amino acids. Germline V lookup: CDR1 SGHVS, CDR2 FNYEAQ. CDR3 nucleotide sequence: TGTGCCAGCAGCTTATCGCCTGGCCAAAACACCATATATTTT. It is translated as CASSLSPGQNTIYF.

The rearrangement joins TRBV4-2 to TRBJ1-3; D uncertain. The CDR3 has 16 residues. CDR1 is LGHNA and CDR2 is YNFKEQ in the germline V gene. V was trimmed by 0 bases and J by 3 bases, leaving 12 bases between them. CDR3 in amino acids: CASSQDEVSIGNTIYF. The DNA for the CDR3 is TGTGCCAGCAGCCAAGATGAGGTCTCCATTGGAAACACCATATATTTT.

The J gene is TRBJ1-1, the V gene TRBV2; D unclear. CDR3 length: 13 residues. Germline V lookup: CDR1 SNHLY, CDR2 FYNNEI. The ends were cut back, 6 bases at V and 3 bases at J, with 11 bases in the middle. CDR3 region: CASRLRADTEAFF. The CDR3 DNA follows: TGTGCCAGCAGGCTGAGGGCGGACACTGAAGCTTTCTTT.

CDR3 residues: CASSRGGHGAFF. CDR3 nucleotides: TGTGCCAGCAGTCGGGGGGGGCATGGGGCTTTCTTT. The gene calls are TRBV6-6 and TRBJ1-1; TRBD1 is a possible D gene (6 bases). The CDR3 has 12 amino acids. V lost 5 bases, J lost 11 bases, and 15 bases lay in between. CDR1 and CDR2 (germline): MNHNY, SVGAGI (reference sequence).

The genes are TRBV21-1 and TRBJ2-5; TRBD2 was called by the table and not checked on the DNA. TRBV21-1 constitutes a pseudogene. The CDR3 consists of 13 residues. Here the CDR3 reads CASSKPRGETQYF. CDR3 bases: TGTGCCAGCAGCAAACCGCGGGGGGAGACCCAGTACTTC.

The chain's CDR3 is CASSLAQLFGNQPQHF. The CDR3 DNA reads TGTGCCAGCAGCTTGGCCCAGTTGTTTGGCAATCAGCCCCAGCATTTT. The rearrangement links TRBV5-5 to TRBJ1-5; D call uncertain. This CDR3 contains 16 residues. Germline CDR1 reads SGHKS; CDR2 reads YYEKEE (reference sequence). V was pared by 0 bases and J by 2 bases, with 12 bases between.

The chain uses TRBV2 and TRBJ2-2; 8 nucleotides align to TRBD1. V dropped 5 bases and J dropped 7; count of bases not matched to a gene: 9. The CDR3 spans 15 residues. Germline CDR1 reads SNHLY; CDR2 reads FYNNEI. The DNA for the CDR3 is TGTGCCAGCAGTTCTGACAGGGGCGCGGGCGGGGAGCTGTTTTTT. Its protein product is CASSSDRGAGGELFF.

The CDR3 region has the DNA TGTGCCAGCAGCTTAGGTCAGGTGAACACTGAAGCTTTCTTT. As protein: CASSLGQVNTEAFF. This chain links TRBV7-2 with TRBJ1-1; no firm D call. The V end was cut by 1 base, the J end by 0 bases, with 6 bases between. The germline V gene encodes CDR1 SGHTA and CDR2 FQGNSA. The length of the CDR3 is 14 residues.

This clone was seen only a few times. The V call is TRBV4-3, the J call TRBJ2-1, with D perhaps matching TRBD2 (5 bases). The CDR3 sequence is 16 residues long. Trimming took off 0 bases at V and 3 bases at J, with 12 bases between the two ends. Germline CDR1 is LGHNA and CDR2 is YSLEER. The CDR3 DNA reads TGCGCCAGCAGCCAAGATCGGAGGTCACTCTACAATGAGCAGTTCTTC. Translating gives CASSQDRRSLYNEQFF.